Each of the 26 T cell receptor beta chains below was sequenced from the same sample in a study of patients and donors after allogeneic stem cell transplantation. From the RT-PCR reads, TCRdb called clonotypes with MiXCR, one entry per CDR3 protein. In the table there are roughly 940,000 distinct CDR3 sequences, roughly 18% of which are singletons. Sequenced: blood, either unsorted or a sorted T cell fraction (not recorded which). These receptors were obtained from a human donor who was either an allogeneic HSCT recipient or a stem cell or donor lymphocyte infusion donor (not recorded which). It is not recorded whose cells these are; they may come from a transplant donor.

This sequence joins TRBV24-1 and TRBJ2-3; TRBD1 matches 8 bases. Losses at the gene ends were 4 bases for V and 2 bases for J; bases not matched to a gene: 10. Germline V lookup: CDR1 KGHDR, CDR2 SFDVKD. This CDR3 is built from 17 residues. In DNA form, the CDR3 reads TGTGCCACCAGTGAAGGAAACAGGGGGTCCTTCACAGATACGCAGTATTTT. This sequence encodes CATSEGNRGSFTDTQYF.

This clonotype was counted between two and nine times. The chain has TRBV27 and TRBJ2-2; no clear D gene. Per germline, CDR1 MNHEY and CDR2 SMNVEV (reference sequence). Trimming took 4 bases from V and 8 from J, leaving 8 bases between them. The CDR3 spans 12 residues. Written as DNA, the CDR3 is TGTGCCAGCAGTTCCACACGGGGGGAGCTGTTTTTT. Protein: CASSSTRGELFF.

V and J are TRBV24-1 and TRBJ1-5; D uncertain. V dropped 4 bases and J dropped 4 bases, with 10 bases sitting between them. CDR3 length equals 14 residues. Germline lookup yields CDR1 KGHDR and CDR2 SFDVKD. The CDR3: CATSENGENQPQHF. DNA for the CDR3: TGTGCCACCAGTGAGAATGGGGAGAATCAGCCCCAGCATTTT.

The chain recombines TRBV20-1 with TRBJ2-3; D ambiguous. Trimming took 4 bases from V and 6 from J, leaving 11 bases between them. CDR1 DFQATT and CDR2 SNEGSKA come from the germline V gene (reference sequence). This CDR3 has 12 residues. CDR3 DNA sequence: TGCAGTGCTACGCCCCTTGGGGATACGCAGTATTTT. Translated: CSATPLGDTQYF.

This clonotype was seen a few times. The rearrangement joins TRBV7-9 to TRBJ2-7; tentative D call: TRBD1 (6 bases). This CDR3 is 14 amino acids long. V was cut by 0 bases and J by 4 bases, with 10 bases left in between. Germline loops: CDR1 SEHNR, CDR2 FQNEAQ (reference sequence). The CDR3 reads CASSLARDIYEQYF. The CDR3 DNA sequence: TGTGCCAGCAGCTTAGCGAGGGACATATACGAGCAGTACTTC.

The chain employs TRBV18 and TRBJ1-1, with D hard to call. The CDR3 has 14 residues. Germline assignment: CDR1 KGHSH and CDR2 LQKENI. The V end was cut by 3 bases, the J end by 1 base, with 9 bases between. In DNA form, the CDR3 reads TGTGCCAGCTCACCCTCGGGTTCGAACACTGAAGCTTTCTTT. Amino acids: CASSPSGSNTEAFF.

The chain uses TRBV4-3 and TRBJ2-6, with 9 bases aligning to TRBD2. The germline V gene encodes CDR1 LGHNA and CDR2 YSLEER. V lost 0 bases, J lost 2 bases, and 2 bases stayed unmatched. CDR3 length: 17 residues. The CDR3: CASSQDAGGAGANVLTF. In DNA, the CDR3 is TGCGCCAGCAGCCAAGATGCGGGGGGGGCTGGGGCCAACGTCCTGACTTTC.

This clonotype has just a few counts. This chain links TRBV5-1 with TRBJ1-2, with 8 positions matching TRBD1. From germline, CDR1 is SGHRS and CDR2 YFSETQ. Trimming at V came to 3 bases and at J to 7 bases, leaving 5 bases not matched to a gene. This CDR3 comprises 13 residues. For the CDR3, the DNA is TGCGCCAGCAGCTCCGGACAGGGCTTTGGCTACACCTTC. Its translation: CASSSGQGFGYTF.

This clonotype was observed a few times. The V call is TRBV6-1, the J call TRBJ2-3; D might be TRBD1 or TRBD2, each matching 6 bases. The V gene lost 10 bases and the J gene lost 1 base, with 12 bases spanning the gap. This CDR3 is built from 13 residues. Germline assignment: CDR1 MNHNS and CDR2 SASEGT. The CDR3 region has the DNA TGTGCCACGGGGGCAGGGGGCACAGATACGCAGTATTTT. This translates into CATGAGGTDTQYF.

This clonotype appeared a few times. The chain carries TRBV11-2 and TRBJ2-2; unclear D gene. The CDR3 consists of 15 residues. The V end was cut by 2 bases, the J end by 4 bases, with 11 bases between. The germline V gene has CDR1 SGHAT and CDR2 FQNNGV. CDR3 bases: TGTGCCAGCAGCTTATTAGGGTCGGGCACCGGGGAGCTGTTTTTT. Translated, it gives CASSLLGSGTGELFF.

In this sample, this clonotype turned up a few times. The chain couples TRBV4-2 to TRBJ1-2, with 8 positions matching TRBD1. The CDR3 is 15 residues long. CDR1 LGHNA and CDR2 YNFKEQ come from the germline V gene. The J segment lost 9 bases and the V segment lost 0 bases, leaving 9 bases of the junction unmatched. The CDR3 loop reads CASSQDKRDRPSYTF. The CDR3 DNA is TGTGCCAGCAGCCAAGATAAAAGGGACAGGCCCAGCTACACCTTC.

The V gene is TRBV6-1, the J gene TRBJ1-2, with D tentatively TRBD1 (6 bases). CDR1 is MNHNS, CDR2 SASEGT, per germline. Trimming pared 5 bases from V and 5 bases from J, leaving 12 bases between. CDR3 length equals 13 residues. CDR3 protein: CASSHPGHYGYTF. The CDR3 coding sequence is TGTGCCAGCAGTCACCCGGGACATTATGGCTACACCTTC.

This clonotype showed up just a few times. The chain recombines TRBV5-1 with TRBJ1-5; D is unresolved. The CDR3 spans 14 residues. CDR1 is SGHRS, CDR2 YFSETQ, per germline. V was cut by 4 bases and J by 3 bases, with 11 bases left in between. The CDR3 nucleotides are TGCGCCAGCAGCCCGGACGGTGACAATCAGCCCCAGCATTTT. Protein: CASSPDGDNQPQHF.

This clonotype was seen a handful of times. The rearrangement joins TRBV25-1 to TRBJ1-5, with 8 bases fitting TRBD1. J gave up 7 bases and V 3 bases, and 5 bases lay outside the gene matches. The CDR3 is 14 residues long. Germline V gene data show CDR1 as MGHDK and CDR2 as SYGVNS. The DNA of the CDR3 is TGTGCCAGCAGTGACCGGACAGGGATGCAGCCCCAGCATTTT. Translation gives CASSDRTGMQPQHF.

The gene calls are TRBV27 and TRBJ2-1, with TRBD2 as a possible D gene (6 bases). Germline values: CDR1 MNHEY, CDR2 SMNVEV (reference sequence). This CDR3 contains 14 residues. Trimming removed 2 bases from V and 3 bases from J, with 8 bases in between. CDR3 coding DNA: TGTGCCAGCAGTTTAACTAGCCTCTACAATGAGCAGTTCTTC. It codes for CASSLTSLYNEQFF.

CDR3 bases: TGCAGCGTTGAAAACTCGGCCCGGGGGCAGTTCTTC. Protein sequence: CSVENSARGQFF. This chain links TRBV29-1 with TRBJ2-1; perhaps TRBD2 as D (5 bases). Germline values: CDR1 SQVTM, CDR2 ANQGSEA. V was pared by 2 bases and J by 12 bases, with 14 bases between. The CDR3 has 12 residues.

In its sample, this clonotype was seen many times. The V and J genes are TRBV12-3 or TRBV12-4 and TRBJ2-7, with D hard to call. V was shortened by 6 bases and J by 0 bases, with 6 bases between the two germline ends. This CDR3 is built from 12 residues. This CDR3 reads CASRAASYEQYF. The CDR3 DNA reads TGTGCCAGCAGAGCAGCCTCCTACGAGCAGTACTTC.

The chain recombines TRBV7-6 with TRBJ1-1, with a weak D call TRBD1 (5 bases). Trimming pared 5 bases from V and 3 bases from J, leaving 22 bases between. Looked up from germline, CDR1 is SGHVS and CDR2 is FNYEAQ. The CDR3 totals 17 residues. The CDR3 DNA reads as TGTGCCAGCAGCCTGGGGCGGTTAAGGAGCATGGACACTGAAGCTTTCTTT. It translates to CASSLGRLRSMDTEAFF.

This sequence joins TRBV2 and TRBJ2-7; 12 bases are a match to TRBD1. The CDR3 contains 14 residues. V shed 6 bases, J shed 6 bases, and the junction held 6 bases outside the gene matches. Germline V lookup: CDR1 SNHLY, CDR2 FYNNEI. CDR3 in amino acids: CASRWDRGRVEQYF. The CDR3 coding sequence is TGTGCCAGCAGATGGGACAGGGGGCGCGTCGAGCAGTACTTC.

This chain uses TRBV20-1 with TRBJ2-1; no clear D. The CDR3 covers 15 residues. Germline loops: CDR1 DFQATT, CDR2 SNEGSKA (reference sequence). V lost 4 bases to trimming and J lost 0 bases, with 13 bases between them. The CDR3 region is CSANPPWVSYNEQFF. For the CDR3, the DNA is TGCAGTGCTAACCCTCCGTGGGTCTCCTACAATGAGCAGTTCTTC.

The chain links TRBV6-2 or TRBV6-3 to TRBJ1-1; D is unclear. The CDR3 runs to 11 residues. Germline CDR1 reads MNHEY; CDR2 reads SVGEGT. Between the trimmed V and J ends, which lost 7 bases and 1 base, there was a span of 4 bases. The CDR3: CASNTNTEAFF. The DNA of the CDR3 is TGTGCCAGCAACACGAACACTGAAGCTTTCTTT.

This chain's CDR3 is CASSKRSRCPIYGYTF. CDR3 DNA sequence: TGTGCCAGCAGCAAGCGATCTCGTTGCCCCATCTATGGCTACACCTTC. The chain uses TRBV21-1 and TRBJ1-2; TRBD1, as called in the table, went unchecked against the DNA. TRBV21-1 has pseudogene status. CDR3 size: 16 residues.

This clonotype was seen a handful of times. CDR3 protein: CASSYGLKAEAFF. CDR3 DNA: TGTGCCAGCAGTTACGGCCTGAAGGCTGAAGCTTTCTTT. This sequence joins TRBV6-5 and TRBJ1-1, with D unclear. CDR3 size: 13 residues. V lost 2 bases, J lost 6 bases, and 10 bases lay in between. Germline V gene lookup returns CDR1 MNHEY and CDR2 SVGAGI.

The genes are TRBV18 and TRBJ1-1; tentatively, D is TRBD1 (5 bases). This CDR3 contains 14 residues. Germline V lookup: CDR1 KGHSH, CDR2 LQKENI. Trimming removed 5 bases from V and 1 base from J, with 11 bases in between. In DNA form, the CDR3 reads TGTGCCAGCTCAATCCGGGGCGAGAACACTGAAGCTTTCTTT. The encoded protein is CASSIRGENTEAFF.

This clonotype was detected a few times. The CDR3 DNA sequence: TGCGCCAGCAGCGCCGGGACAGGGCGAAGCTCTGGAAACACCATATATTTT. This codes for CASSAGTGRSSGNTIYF. V is TRBV5-1 and J is TRBJ1-3; 9 bases agree with TRBD1. Looked up from germline, CDR1 is SGHRS and CDR2 is YFSETQ. The V gene end was trimmed by 4 bases and the J gene end by 0 bases; junction bases not matched to a gene: 8. The CDR3 runs 17 residues.

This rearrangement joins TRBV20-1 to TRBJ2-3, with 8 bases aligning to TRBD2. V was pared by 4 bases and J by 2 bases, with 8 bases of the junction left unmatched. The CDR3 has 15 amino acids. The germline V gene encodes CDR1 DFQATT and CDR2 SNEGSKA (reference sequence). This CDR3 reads CSATVGGGNTDTQYF. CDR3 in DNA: TGCAGTGCTACTGTTGGCGGGGGGAACACAGATACGCAGTATTTT.